The 7 T cell receptor beta chains given below trace back to one sample, sequenced in a study of blood T cell repertoires in COVID-19. TCRdb's copy holds only in-frame clones and misses some; the assay was immunoSEQ multiplex PCR. The repertoire has some 140,000 clones, around 86% of them found once; the top ten carry under 3%. Sequencing was carried out using peripheral blood. These receptors came from a man between 45 and 60 years old with active COVID-19.

CDR3 nucleotide sequence: TGCGCCAGCAGCTCGAGACCCCTAGCGGGGGGGCTGAATGAGCAGTTCTTC. Encoded protein: CASSSRPLAGGLNEQFF. This sequence joins TRBV5-1 and TRBJ2-1; TRBD2 aligns across 12 bases. Germline V gene data show CDR1 as SGHRS and CDR2 as YFSETQ. The ends lost 3 bases at V and 7 bases at J; junction bases unmatched: 11. The CDR3 consists of 17 residues.

The chain carries TRBV19 and TRBJ2-6, with 8 bases lining up with TRBD2. Trimming cost V 4 bases and J 4 bases; bases outside gene matches: 6. Germline assignment: CDR1 LNHDA and CDR2 SQIVND (reference sequence). This CDR3 is built from 16 residues. This CDR3 reads CASSNSGVAGANVLTF. In DNA, the CDR3 is TGTGCCAGTAGTAATAGCGGGGTTGCCGGGGCCAACGTCCTGACTTTC.

The genes are TRBV5-6 and TRBJ1-2, with D possibly TRBD1 on 6 matching bases. This CDR3 region has 15 residues. CDR1 is SGHDT, CDR2 YYEEEE, per germline. Trimming shortened V by 0 bases and J by 6 bases, and 15 bases separated the two germline ends. The CDR3 sequence is CASSLELRDTNGYTF. For the CDR3, the DNA is TGTGCCAGCAGCTTGGAGCTCCGGGACACCAATGGCTACACCTTC.

The rearrangement uses TRBV3-1 (or the pseudogene TRBV3-2) and TRBJ1-1, with 11 bases aligning to TRBD1. The germline gives CDR1 LGHDT, CDR2 YNNKEL (reference sequence). The CDR3 has 14 amino acids. Trimming cost V 1 base and J 11 bases; bases outside gene matches: 6. The chain's CDR3 is CASSQGGQGGKAFF. As DNA, the CDR3 is TGTGCCAGCAGCCAAGGGGGACAGGGGGGTAAGGCTTTCTTT.

The V gene is TRBV12-3 or TRBV12-4, the J gene TRBJ1-1; no firm D call. Trimming pared 5 bases from V and 4 bases from J, leaving 11 bases between. CDR3 length equals 13 residues. CDR3 DNA sequence: TGTGCCAGCAGTATGCGGCCCGGCACTGAAGCTTTCTTT. Its translation is CASSMRPGTEAFF.

In this sample, this clone turned up once. The chain has TRBV3-1 (or the pseudogene TRBV3-2) and TRBJ1-1; D is unresolved. V was shortened by 4 bases and J by 3 bases, with 12 bases between the two germline ends. The CDR3 covers 14 residues. Germline CDR1 LGHDT, CDR2 YNNKEL (reference sequence). The CDR3 region has the DNA TGTGCCAGCAGCCCGCCCCTAGTTCACACTGAAGCTTTCTTT. The encoded protein is CASSPPLVHTEAFF.

V and J are TRBV11-2 and TRBJ2-7, with D maybe TRBD2 (7 bases). This CDR3 comprises 12 residues. Trimming took off 3 bases at V and 5 bases at J, with 8 bases between the two ends. Looked up from germline, CDR1 is SGHAT and CDR2 is FQNNGV. The DNA of the CDR3 is TGTGCCAGCAGCTTCGGGGGGCACGAGCAGTACTTC. Its translation: CASSFGGHEQYF.